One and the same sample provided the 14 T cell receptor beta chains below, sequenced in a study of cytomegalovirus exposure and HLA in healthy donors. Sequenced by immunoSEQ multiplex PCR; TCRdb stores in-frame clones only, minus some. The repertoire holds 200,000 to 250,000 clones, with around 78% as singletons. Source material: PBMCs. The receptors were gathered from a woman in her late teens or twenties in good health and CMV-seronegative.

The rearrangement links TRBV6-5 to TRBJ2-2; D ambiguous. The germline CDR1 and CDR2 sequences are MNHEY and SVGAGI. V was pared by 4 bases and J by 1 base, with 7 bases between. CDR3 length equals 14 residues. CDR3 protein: CASSFGMNTGELFF. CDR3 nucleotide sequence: TGTGCCAGCAGTTTCGGAATGAACACCGGGGAGCTGTTTTTT.

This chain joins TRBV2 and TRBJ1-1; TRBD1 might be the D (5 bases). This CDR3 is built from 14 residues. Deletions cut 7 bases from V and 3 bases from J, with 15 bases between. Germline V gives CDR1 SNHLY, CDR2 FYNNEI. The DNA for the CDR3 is TGTGCCAGCAAGAGGCGGGGGATGTACACTGAAGCTTTCTTT. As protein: CASKRRGMYTEAFF.

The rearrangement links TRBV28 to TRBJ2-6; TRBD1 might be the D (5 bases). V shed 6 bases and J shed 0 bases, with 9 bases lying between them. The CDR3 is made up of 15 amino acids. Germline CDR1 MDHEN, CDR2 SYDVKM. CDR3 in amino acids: CASRRQSSGANVLTF. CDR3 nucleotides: TGTGCCAGCAGACGACAGTCCTCTGGGGCCAACGTCCTGACTTTC.

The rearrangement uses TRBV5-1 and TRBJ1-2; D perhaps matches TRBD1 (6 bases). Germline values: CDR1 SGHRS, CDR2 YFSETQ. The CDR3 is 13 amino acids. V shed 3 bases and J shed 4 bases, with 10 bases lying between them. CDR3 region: CASSSRGFYGYTF. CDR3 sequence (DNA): TGCGCCAGCAGCTCCAGGGGTTTCTATGGCTACACCTTC.

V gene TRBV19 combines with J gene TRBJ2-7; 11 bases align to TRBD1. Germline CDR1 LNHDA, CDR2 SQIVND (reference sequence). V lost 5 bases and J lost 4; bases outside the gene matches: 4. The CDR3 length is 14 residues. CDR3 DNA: TGTGCCAGTAGTCCGGGACAGGGGGATTACGAGCAGTACTTC. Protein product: CASSPGQGDYEQYF.

This chain's CDR3 is CASNTGGVTEAFF. The CDR3 coding sequence is TGTGCCAGCAACACAGGGGGAGTGACTGAAGCTTTCTTT. The chain carries TRBV27 and TRBJ1-1, with 8 bases matching TRBD1. V lost 7 bases and J lost 5; bases outside the gene matches: 6. Germline lookup yields CDR1 MNHEY and CDR2 SMNVEV (reference sequence). This CDR3 is 13 amino acids long.

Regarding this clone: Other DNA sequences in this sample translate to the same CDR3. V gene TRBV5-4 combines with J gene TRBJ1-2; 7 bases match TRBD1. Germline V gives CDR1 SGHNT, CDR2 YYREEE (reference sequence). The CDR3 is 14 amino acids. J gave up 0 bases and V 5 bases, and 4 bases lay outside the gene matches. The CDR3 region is CASSLDRANYGYTF. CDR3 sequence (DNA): TGTGCCAGCAGTCTTGACAGGGCTAACTATGGCTACACCTTC.

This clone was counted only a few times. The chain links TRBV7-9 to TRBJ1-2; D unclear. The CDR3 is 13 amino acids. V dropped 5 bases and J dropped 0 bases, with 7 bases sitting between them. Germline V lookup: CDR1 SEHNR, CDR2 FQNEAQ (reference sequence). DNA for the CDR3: TGTGCCAGCAGCCGGGTAGCTAACTATGGCTACACCTTC. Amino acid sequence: CASSRVANYGYTF. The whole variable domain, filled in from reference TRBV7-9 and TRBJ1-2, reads DTGVSQNPRHKITKRGQNVTFRCDPISEHNRLYWYRQTLGQGPEFLTYFQNEAQLEKSRLLSDRFSAERPKGSFSTLEIQRTEQGDSAMYLCASSRVANYGYTFGSGTRLTVV.

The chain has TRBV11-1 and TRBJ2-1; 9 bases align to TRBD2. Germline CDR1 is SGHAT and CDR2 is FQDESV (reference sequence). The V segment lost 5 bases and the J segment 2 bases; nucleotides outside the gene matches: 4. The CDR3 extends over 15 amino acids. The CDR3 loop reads CASSHSGGAYNEQFF. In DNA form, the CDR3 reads TGTGCCAGCAGCCATAGCGGGGGTGCCTACAATGAGCAGTTCTTC.

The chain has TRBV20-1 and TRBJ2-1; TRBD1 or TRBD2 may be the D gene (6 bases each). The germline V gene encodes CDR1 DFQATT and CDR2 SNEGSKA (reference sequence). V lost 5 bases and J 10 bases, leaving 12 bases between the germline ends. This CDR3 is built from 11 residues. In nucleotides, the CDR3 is TGCAGTGCTCACCAAGGGGGGGAGCAGTTCTTC. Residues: CSAHQGGEQFF.

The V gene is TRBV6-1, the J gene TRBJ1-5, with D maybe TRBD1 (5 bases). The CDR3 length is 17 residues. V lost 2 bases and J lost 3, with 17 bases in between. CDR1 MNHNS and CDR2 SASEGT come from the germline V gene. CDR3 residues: CASSESRSRQFNQPQHF. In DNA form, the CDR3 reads TGTGCCAGCAGTGAAAGTAGATCGAGACAGTTCAATCAGCCCCAGCATTTT.

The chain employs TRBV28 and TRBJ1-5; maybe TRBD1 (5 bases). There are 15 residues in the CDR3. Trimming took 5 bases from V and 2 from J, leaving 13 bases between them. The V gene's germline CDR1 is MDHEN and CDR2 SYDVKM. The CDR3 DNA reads TGTGCCAGCAGTCCCCTCGGCAGGGGCAATCAGCCCCAGCATTTT. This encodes CASSPLGRGNQPQHF. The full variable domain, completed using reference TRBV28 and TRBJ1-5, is DVKVTQSSRYLVKRTGEKVFLECVQDMDHENMFWYRQDPGLGLRLIYFSYDVKMKEKGDIPEGYSVSREKKERFSLILESASTNQTSMYLCASSPLGRGNQPQHFGDGTRLSIL.

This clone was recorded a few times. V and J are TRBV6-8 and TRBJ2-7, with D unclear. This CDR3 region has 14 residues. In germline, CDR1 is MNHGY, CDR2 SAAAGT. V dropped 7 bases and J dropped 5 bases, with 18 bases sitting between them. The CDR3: CASIYEVRIHEQYF. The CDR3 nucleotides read TGTGCCAGCATATATGAAGTCCGGATCCACGAGCAGTACTTC.

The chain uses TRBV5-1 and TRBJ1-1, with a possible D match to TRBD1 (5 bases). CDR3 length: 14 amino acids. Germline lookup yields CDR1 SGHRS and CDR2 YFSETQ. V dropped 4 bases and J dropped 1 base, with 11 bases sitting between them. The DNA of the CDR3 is TGCGCCAGCAGCGCTGGGACGGGGAACACTGAAGCTTTCTTT. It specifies CASSAGTGNTEAFF.